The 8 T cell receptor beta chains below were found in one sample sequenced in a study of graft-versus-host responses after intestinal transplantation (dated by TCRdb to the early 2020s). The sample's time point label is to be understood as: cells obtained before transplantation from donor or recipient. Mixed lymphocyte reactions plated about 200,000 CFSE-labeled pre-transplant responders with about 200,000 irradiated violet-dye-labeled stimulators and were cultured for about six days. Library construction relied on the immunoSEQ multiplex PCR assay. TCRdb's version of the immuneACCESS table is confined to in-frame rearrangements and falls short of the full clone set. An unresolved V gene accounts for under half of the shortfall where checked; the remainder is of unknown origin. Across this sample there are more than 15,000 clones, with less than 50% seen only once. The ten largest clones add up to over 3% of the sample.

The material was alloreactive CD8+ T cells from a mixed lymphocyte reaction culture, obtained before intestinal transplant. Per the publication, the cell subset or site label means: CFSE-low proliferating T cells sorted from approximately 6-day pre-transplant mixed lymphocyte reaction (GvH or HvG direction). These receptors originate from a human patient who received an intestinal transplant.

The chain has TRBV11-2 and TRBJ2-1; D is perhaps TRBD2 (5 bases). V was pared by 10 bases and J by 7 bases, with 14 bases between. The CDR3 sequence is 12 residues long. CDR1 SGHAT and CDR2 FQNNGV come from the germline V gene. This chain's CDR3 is CATSAGLNEQFF. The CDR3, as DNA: TGTGCCACCAGTGCGGGTTTGAATGAGCAGTTCTTC.

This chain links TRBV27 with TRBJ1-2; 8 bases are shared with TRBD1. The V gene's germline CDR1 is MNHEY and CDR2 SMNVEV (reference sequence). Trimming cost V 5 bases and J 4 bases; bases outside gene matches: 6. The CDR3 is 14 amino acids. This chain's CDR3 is CASSPGQAFYGYTF. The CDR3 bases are TGTGCCAGCAGTCCGGGACAGGCCTTCTATGGCTACACCTTC.

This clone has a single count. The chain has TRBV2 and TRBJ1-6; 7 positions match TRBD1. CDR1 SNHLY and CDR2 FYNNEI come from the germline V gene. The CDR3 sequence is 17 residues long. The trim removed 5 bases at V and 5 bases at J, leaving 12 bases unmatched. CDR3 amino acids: CASSTPGQLYNNSPLHF. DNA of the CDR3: TGTGCCAGCAGTACACCGGGACAGCTCTATAATAATTCACCCCTCCACTTT. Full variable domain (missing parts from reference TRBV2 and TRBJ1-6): EPEVTQTPSHQVTQMGQEVILRCVPISNHLYFYWYRQILGQKVEFLVSFYNNEISEKSEIFDDQFSVERPDGSNFTLKIRSTKLEDSAMYFCASSTPGQLYNNSPLHFGNGTRLTVT.

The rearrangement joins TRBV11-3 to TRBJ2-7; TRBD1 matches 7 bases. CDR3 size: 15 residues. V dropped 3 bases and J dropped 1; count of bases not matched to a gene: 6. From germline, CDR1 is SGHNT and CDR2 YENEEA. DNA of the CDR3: TGTGCCAGCAGCTTGTCGAGGGGGCGATCCTACGAGCAGTACTTC. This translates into CASSLSRGRSYEQYF. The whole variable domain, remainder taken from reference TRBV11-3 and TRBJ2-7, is EAGVVQSPRYKIIEKKQPVAFWCNPISGHNTLYWYLQNLGQGPELLIRYENEEAVDDSQLPKDRFSAERLKGVDSTLKIQPAELGDSAVYLCASSLSRGRSYEQYFGPGTRLTVT.

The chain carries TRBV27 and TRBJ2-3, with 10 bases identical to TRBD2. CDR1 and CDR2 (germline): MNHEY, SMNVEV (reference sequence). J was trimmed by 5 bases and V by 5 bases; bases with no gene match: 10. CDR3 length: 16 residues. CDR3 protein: CASSALRTSGIDTQYF. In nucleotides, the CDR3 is TGTGCCAGCAGTGCGTTGCGGACTAGCGGAATAGATACGCAGTATTTT.

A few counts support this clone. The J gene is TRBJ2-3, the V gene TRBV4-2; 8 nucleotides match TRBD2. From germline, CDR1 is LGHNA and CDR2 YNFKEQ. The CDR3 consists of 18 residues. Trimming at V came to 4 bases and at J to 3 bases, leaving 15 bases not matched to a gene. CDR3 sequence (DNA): TGTGCCAGCAGCCTACACCCCTTTAGCGGGATAAGAACAGATACGCAGTATTTT. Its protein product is CASSLHPFSGIRTDTQYF.

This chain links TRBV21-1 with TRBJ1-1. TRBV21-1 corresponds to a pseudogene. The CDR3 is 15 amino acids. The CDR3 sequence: CASSKTEKRTTEAFF. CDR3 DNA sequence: TGTGCCAGCAGCAAAACGGAGAAAAGAACGACTGAAGCTTTCTTT.

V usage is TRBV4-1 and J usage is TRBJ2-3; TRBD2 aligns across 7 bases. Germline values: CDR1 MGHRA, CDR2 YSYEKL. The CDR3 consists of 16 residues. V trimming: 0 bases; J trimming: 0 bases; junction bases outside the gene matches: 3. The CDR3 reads CASSQDPAGSTDTQYF. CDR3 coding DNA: TGCGCCAGCAGCCAAGATCCAGCGGGGAGCACAGATACGCAGTATTTT.